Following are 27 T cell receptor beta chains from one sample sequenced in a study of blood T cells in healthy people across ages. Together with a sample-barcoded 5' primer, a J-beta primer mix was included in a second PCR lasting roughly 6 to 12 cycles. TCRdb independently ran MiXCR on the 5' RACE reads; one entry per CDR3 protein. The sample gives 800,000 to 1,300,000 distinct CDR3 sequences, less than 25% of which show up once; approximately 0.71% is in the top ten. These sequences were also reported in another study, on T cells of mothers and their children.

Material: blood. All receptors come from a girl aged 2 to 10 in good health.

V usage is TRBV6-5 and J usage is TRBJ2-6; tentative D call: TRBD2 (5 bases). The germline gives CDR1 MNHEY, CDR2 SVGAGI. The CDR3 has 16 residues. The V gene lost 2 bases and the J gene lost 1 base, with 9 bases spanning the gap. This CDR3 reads CASSYTSGSGANVLTF. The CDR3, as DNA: TGTGCCAGCAGTTACACCTCGGGGTCTGGGGCCAACGTCCTGACTTTC.

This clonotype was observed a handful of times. Here the CDR3 DNA reads TGCAGTGCTAGAGATGGGGAGGGAACCGGGGAGCTGTTTTTT. Translating it yields CSARDGEGTGELFF. The chain employs TRBV20-1 and TRBJ2-2, with 7 bases lining up with TRBD2. After removal of 0 bases from V and 5 bases from J, the junction contained 3 bases not matched to a gene. This CDR3 is built from 14 residues. Germline CDR1 reads DFQATT; CDR2 reads SNEGSKA (reference sequence).

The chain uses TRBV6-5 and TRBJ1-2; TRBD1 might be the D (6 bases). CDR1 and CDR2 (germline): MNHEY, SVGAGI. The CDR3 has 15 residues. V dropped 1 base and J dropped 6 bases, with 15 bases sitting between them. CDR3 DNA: TGTGCCAGCAGTTACTTCCGGGGGAACAGGGATGGCTACACCTTC. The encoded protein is CASSYFRGNRDGYTF.

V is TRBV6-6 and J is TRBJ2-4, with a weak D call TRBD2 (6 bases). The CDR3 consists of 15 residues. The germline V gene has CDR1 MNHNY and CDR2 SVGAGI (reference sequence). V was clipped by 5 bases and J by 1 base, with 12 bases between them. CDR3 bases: TGTGCCAGCAGTCGGGCGGGGAAGGCCAAAAACATTCAGTACTTC. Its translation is CASSRAGKAKNIQYF.

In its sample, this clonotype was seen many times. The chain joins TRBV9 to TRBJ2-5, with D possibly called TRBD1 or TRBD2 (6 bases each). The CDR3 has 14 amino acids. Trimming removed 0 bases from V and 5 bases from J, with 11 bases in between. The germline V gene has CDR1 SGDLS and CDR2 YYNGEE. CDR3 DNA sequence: TGTGCCAGCAGCGTAGGGGGGGCGTCGGAGACCCAGTACTTC. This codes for CASSVGGASETQYF.

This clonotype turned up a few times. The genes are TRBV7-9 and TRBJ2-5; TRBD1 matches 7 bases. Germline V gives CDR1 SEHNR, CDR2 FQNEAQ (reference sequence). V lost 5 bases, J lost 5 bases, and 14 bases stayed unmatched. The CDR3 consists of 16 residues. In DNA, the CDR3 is TGTGCCAGCAGCCAAATACTCGGGACAGCAGGGGAGACCCAGTACTTC. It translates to CASSQILGTAGETQYF.

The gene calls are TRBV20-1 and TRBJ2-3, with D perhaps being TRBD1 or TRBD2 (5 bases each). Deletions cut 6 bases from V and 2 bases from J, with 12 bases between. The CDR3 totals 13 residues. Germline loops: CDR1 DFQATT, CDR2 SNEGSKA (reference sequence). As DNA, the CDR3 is TGCAGTGCCCTGAGGGACGCCACAGATACGCAGTATTTT. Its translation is CSALRDATDTQYF.

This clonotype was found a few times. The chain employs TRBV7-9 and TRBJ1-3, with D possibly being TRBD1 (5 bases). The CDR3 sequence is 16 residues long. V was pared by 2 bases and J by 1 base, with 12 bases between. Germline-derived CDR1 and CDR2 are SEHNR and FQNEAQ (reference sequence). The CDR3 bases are TGTGCCAGCAGCTTAACACTCACAGGATCTGGAAACACCATATATTTT. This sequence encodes CASSLTLTGSGNTIYF.

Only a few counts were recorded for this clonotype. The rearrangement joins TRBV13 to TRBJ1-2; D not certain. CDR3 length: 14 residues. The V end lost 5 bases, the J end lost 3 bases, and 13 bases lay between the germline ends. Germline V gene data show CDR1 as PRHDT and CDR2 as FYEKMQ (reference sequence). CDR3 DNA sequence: TGTGCCAGCAGCCCAGAGGTCCCATACTATGGCTACACCTTC. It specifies CASSPEVPYYGYTF.

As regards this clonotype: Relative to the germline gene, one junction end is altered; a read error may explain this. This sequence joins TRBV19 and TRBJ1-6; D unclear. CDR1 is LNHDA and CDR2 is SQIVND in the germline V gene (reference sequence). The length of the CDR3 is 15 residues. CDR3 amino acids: CASKNGVSHNSPLHF. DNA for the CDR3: TGTGCCAGTAAGAATGGGGTCTCCCATAATTCACCCCTCCACTTT. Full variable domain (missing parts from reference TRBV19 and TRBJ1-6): DGGITQSPKYLFRKEGQNVTLSCEQNLNHDAMYWYRQDPGQGLRLIYYSQIVNDFQKGDIAEGYSVSREKKESFPLTVTSAQKNPTAFYLCASKNGVSHNSPLHFGNGTRLTVT.

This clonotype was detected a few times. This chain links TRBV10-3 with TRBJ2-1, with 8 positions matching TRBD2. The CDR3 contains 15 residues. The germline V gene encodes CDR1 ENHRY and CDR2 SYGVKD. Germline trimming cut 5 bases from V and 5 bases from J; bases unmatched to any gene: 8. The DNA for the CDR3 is TGTGCCATCAGTTTCTGGTTAGCGGGAAACAATGAGCAGTTCTTC. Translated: CAISFWLAGNNEQFF.

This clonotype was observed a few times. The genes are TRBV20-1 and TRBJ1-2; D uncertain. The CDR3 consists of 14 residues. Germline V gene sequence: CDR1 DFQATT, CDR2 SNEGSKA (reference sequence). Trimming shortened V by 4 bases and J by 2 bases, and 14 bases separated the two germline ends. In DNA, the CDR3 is TGCAGTGCTACCGGGAGTGCCGGCAACTATGGCTACACCTTC. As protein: CSATGSAGNYGYTF.

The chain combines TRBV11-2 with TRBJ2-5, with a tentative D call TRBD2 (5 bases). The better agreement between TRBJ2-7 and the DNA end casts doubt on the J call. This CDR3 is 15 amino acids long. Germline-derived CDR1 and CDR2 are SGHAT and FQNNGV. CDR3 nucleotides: TGTGCCAGCACCGAGGAGAGCGGAGGCTCCTACGAGCAGTACTTC. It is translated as CASTEESGGSYEQYF.

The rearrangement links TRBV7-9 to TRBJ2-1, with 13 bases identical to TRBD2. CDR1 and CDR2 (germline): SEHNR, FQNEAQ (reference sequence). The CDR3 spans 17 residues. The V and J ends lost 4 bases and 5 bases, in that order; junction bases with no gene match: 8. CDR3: CASSSNLLAGGHNEQFF. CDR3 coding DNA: TGTGCCAGCAGCTCCAATTTACTAGCGGGAGGGCACAATGAGCAGTTCTTC.

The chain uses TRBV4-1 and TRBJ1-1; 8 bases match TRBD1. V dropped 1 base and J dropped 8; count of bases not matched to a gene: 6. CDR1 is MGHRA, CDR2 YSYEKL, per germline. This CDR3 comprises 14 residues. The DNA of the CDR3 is TGCGCCAGCAGCCAAGTTGGTCAGGGGGCCGAAGCTTTCTTT. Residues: CASSQVGQGAEAFF.

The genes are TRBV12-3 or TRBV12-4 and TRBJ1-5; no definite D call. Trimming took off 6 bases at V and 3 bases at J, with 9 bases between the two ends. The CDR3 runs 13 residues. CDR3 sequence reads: CASSRAPNQPQHF. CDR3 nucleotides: TGTGCCAGCAGCCGGGCCCCCAATCAGCCCCAGCATTTT.

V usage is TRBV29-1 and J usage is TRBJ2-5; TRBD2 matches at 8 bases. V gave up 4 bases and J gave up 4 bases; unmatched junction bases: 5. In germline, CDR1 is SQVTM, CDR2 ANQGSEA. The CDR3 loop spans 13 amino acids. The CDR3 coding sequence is TGCAGCGTTGTGGTTAGCGGGGTAGAGACCCAGTACTTC. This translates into CSVVVSGVETQYF.

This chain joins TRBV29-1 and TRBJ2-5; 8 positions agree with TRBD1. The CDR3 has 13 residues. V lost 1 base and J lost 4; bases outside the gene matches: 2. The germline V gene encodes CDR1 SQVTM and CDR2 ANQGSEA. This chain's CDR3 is CSVEGTGSETQYF. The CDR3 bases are TGCAGCGTTGAAGGGACAGGGTCAGAGACCCAGTACTTC.

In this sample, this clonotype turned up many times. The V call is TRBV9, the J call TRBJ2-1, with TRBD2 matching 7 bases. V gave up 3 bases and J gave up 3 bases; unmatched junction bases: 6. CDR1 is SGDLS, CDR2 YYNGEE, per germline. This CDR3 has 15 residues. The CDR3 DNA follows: TGTGCCAGCAGCGGCCGGGACTATTTCTACAATGAGCAGTTCTTC. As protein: CASSGRDYFYNEQFF.

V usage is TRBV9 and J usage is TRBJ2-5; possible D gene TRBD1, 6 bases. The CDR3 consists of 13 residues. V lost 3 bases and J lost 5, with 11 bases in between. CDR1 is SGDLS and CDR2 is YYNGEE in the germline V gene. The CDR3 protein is CASSADRSETQYF. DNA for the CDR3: TGTGCCAGCAGCGCAGACAGGTCGGAGACCCAGTACTTC.

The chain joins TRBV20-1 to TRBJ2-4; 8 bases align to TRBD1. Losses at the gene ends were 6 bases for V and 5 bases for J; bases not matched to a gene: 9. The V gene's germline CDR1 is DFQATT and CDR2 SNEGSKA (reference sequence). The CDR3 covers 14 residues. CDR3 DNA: TGCAGTGCGATCAGGACAGGGAGTCAAAACATTCAGTACTTC. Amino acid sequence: CSAIRTGSQNIQYF.

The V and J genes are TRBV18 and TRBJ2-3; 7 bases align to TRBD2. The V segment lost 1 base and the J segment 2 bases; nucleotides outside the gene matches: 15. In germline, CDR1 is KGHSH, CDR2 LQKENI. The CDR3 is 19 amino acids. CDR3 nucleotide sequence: TGTGCCAGCTCACCACGGTCCAGCGGGACTCCTTCGGCCACAGATACGCAGTATTTT. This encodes CASSPRSSGTPSATDTQYF.

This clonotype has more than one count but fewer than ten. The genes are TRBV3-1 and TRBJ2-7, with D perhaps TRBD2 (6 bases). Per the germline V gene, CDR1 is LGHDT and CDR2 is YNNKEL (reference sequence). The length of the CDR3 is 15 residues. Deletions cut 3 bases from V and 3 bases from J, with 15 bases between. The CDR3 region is CASSQGGSSGYEQYF. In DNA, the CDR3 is TGTGCCAGCAGCCAGGGAGGTTCGAGCGGCTACGAGCAGTACTTC.

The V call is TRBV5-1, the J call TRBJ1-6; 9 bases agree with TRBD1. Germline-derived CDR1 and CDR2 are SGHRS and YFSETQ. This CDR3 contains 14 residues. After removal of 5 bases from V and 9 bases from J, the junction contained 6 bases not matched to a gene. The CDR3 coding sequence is TGCGCCAGCAGTAAGGACAGGGGTTTTTCACCCCTCCACTTT. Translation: CASSKDRGFSPLHF.

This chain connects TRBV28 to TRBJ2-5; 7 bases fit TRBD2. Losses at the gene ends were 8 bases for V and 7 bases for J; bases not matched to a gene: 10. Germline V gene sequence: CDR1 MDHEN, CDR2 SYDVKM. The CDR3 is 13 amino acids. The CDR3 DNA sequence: TGTGCCAGCTCGAGCGGGGTAGGAGGGACCCAGTACTTC. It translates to CASSSGVGGTQYF.

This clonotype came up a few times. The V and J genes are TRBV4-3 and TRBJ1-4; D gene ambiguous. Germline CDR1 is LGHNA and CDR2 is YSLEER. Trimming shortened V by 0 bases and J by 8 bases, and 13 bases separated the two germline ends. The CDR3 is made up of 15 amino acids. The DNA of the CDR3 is TGCGCCAGCAGCCAAGATAAGCCAGCCGGGGAAAAACTGTTTTTT. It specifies CASSQDKPAGEKLFF.

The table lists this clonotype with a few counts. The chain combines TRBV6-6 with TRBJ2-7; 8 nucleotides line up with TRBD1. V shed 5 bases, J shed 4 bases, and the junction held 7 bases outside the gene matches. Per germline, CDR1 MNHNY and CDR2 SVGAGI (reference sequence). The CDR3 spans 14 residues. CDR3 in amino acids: CASSATGVEYEQYF. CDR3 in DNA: TGTGCCAGCAGTGCGACAGGGGTGGAGTACGAGCAGTACTTC.